This T cell receptor beta chain was identified in a study of shared clonotypes between healthy human individuals. Overall study context: Donors were a couple of women and a few men aged 18 to 49.

Measured with immunoSEQ multiplex PCR; TCRdb has only the in-frame clones, and not every one. The data show 2,500,000 or so clones, around nine tenths seen once. The CDR3 has 15 amino acids. The ends lost 5 bases at V and 2 bases at J; junction bases unmatched: 4. The V gene's germline CDR1 is MNHEY and CDR2 SMNVEV (reference sequence). A note on this clone: The target antigen is unknown.

Study findings and constraints: Naive subsets generally exceeded memory subsets in estimated richness. Large sequencing depth failed to make sorted-subset sequencing complete, rarefaction showed.

The TCR comes from a man between 18 and 29 years old in good health. Sequences were obtained from naive CD4+ T cells sorted from blood. Subset here: CD45RA+ positively selected. This chain uses TRBV27 with TRBJ2-1; 9 bases agree with TRBD1. CDR3 nucleotides: TGTGCCAGCAGTCTACGGGACAGGGCCTACAATGAGCAGTTCTTC. Its protein is CASSLRDRAYNEQFF.